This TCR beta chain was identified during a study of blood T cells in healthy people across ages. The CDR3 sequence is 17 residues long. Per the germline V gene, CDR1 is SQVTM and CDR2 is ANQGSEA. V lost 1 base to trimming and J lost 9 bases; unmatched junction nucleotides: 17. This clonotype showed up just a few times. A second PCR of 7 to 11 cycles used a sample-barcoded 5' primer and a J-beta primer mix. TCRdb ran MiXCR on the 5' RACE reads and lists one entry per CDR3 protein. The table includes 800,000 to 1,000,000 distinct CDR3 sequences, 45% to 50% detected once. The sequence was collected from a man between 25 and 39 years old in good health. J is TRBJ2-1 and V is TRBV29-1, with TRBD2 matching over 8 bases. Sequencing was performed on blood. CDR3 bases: TGCAGCGTTGAAGGTAGCCCGCAGGTAGCGGGGTCTATTGAGCAGTTCTTC. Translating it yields CSVEGSPQVAGSIEQFF.